Each of the 26 T cell receptor beta chains below was sequenced from the same sample in a study of blood T cell repertoires in COVID-19. Data came from immunoSEQ multiplex PCR; TCRdb stores just in-frame clones and leaves some out. This sample has over 85,000 clones, with about 72% found just once. Sequencing was performed on peripheral blood. The receptors were gathered from a man in his sixties with active or convalescent COVID-19.

The chain joins TRBV6-5 to TRBJ1-2; D is perhaps TRBD1 (5 bases). The V end was cut by 6 bases, the J end by 0 bases, with 14 bases between. CDR1 and CDR2 from the germline V gene are MNHEY and SVGAGI. The CDR3 loop spans 15 amino acids. CDR3 bases: TGTGCCAGCAGACCAAACGGGGGGACTAACTATGGCTACACCTTC. It specifies CASRPNGGTNYGYTF.

This chain links TRBV3-1 (or the pseudogene TRBV3-2) with TRBJ1-3; D not resolved. Germline CDR1 is LGHDT and CDR2 is YNNKEL (reference sequence). This CDR3 is built from 15 residues. The V end lost 4 bases, the J end lost 4 bases, and 14 bases lay between the germline ends. For the CDR3, the DNA is TGTGCCAGCAGCCCTCCCGGCGGGTACGGAAACACCATATATTTT. Translated: CASSPPGGYGNTIYF.

This chain links TRBV7-8 with TRBJ1-6; 8 bases map to TRBD1. The CDR3 consists of 20 residues. J gave up 0 bases and V 5 bases, and 15 bases lay outside the gene matches. Germline values: CDR1 SGHVS, CDR2 FQNEAQ. The CDR3 nucleotides read TGTGCCAGCAGCCCCCAGCACCAGGGGGCCTTGAGCTCCTATAATTCACCCCTCCACTTT. Its translation: CASSPQHQGALSSYNSPLHF.

This clone was seen more than once but under ten times. The genes are TRBV3-1 (or the pseudogene TRBV3-2) and TRBJ2-7; TRBD2 aligns across 7 bases. Germline trimming cut 4 bases from V and 4 bases from J; bases unmatched to any gene: 10. The CDR3 covers 15 residues. Germline V gives CDR1 LGHDT, CDR2 YNNKEL (reference sequence). CDR3 region: CASSPPAGVTYEQYF. The CDR3, as DNA: TGTGCCAGCAGCCCCCCTGCGGGAGTAACGTACGAGCAGTACTTC.

This clone was picked up one time. V usage is TRBV7-2 and J usage is TRBJ2-7; 7 bases are a match to TRBD2. The germline CDR1 and CDR2 sequences are SGHTA and FQGNSA. V gave up 5 bases and J gave up 1 base; unmatched junction bases: 8. This CDR3 is 15 amino acids long. As DNA, the CDR3 is TGTGCCAGCAGCATCGGGGGGACTTCTTCCTACGAGCAGTACTTC. Protein sequence: CASSIGGTSSYEQYF. Looking up the rest from reference TRBV7-2 and TRBJ2-7 gives the full variable domain: GAGVSQSPSNKVTEKGKDVELRCDPISGHTALYWYRQSLGQGLEFLIYFQGNSAPDKSGLPSDRFSAERTGGSVSTLTIQRTQQEDSAVYLCASSIGGTSSYEQYFGPGTRLTVT.

The CDR3 nucleotides are TGTGCCAGCTCACCTGCACCGGACAGGAACACTGAAGCTTTCTTT. It specifies CASSPAPDRNTEAFF. The chain joins TRBV18 to TRBJ1-1, with a tentative D call TRBD1 (6 bases). This CDR3 is built from 15 residues. V was clipped by 3 bases and J by 1 base, with 12 bases between them. Germline CDR1 is KGHSH and CDR2 is LQKENI.

The genes are TRBV19 and TRBJ2-1, with a tentative D call TRBD2 (6 bases). Germline values: CDR1 LNHDA, CDR2 SQIVND (reference sequence). V dropped 6 bases and J dropped 7 bases, with 19 bases sitting between them. The CDR3 spans 15 residues. CDR3 DNA sequence: TGTGCCAGTAGCAGTTCCAGGAGGGCTTTTAATGAGCAGTTCTTC. Its translation is CASSSSRRAFNEQFF.

The V gene is TRBV9, the J gene TRBJ2-7; D possibly corresponds to TRBD1 (5 bases). The V end was cut by 0 bases, the J end by 1 base, with 8 bases between. The germline CDR1 and CDR2 sequences are SGDLS and YYNGEE. CDR3 length: 14 amino acids. The CDR3 DNA reads as TGTGCCAGCAGCGTAGGGGGCAGATCCTACGAGCAGTACTTC. This translates into CASSVGGRSYEQYF.

The gene calls are TRBV15 and TRBJ1-1; the match to TRBD1 covers 7 bases. The CDR3 spans 17 residues. In germline, CDR1 is LNHNV, CDR2 YYDKDF (reference sequence). Unmatched junction bases numbered 7, after V lost 0 bases and J lost 0 bases. The CDR3 reads CATSRDTTGSLNTEAFF. Written as DNA, the CDR3 is TGTGCCACCAGCAGAGATACGACAGGGAGTTTGAACACTGAAGCTTTCTTT.

V is TRBV6-5 and J is TRBJ1-5; D gene unclear. V was clipped by 4 bases and J by 4 bases, with 8 bases between them. The CDR3 is 13 residues long. Germline loops: CDR1 MNHEY, CDR2 SVGAGI. DNA of the CDR3: TGTGCCAGCAGTTTAATTCGGAATCAGCCCCAGCATTTT. It translates to CASSLIRNQPQHF.

The J gene is TRBJ1-5, the V gene TRBV3-1 (or the pseudogene TRBV3-2); D is unclear. V lost 2 bases and J lost 1, with 9 bases in between. CDR1 LGHDT and CDR2 YNNKEL come from the germline V gene (reference sequence). There are 15 residues in the CDR3. CDR3 loop: CASSQNYRSNQPQHF. The CDR3 DNA sequence: TGTGCCAGCAGCCAAAATTATAGAAGCAATCAGCCCCAGCATTTT.

This chain connects TRBV9 to TRBJ2-3; 11 bases map to TRBD2. Germline values: CDR1 SGDLS, CDR2 YYNGEE. Trimming at V came to 0 bases and at J to 3 bases, leaving 12 bases not matched to a gene. The CDR3 is 19 amino acids. For the CDR3, the DNA is TGTGCCAGCAGCGTAGAGTCCCCGCTAACTAGCGGGAGAACAGATACGCAGTATTTT. Protein product: CASSVESPLTSGRTDTQYF.

The V gene is TRBV6-5, the J gene TRBJ2-5; TRBD2 agrees at 7 bases. J was trimmed by 5 bases and V by 6 bases; bases with no gene match: 0. Germline V gene lookup returns CDR1 MNHEY and CDR2 SVGAGI. The CDR3 is 11 residues long. CDR3: CASSGGETQYF. In nucleotides, the CDR3 is TGTGCCAGCAGCGGGGGGGAGACCCAGTACTTC.

The rearrangement links TRBV7-9 to TRBJ1-4; D is uncertain. Germline V gives CDR1 SEHNR, CDR2 FQNEAQ (reference sequence). The CDR3 contains 15 residues. V gave up 0 bases and J gave up 1 base, with 6 bases separating them. The CDR3 loop is CASSLARGTNEKLFF. CDR3 DNA: TGTGCCAGCAGCTTAGCCCGAGGAACTAATGAAAAACTGTTTTTT. Combining the CDR3 with reference TRBV7-9 and TRBJ1-4 gives the whole variable domain DTGVSQNPRHKITKRGQNVTFRCDPISEHNRLYWYRQTLGQGPEFLTYFQNEAQLEKSRLLSDRFSAERPKGSFSTLEIQRTEQGDSAMYLCASSLARGTNEKLFFGSGTQLSVL.

V gene TRBV19 combines with J gene TRBJ2-1; 14 bases map to TRBD2. CDR1 LNHDA and CDR2 SQIVND come from the germline V gene (reference sequence). This CDR3 contains 16 residues. After removal of 6 bases from V and 3 bases from J, the junction contained 4 bases not matched to a gene. CDR3 DNA sequence: TGTGCCAGTAGAGGGACTAGCGGGAGAAGCTACAATGAGCAGTTCTTC. It encodes CASRGTSGRSYNEQFF.

The chain combines TRBV7-2 with TRBJ2-1; a weak D match, TRBD2 (6 bases). Germline CDR1 is SGHTA and CDR2 is FQGNSA. Between the trimmed V and J ends, which lost 8 bases and 5 bases, there was a span of 19 bases. The CDR3 consists of 15 residues. The CDR3 region is CASESRVGGNNEQFF. The CDR3 region has the DNA TGTGCCAGCGAATCCCGGGTGGGGGGAAACAATGAGCAGTTCTTC. Full variable domain (missing parts from reference TRBV7-2 and TRBJ2-1): GAGVSQSPSNKVTEKGKDVELRCDPISGHTALYWYRQSLGQGLEFLIYFQGNSAPDKSGLPSDRFSAERTGGSVSTLTIQRTQQEDSAVYLCASESRVGGNNEQFFGPGTRLTVL.

The V call is TRBV7-3, the J call TRBJ1-1, with D perhaps matching TRBD1 (5 bases). Looked up from germline, CDR1 is SGHTA and CDR2 is FQGTGA. The CDR3 contains 13 residues. The germline V and J ends were trimmed by 2 bases and 6 bases, with 10 bases remaining between them. The CDR3 protein is CASSLGGVSEAFF. The CDR3 DNA reads TGTGCCAGCAGCTTAGGGGGGGTCTCTGAAGCTTTCTTT.

The chain carries TRBV2 and TRBJ2-1, with D uncertain. Germline lookup yields CDR1 SNHLY and CDR2 FYNNEI. V lost 4 bases, J lost 2 bases, and 12 bases lay in between. The CDR3 is made up of 15 amino acids. The CDR3 bases are TGTGCCAGCAGTGTAAACAGCTGGACCTACAATGAGCAGTTCTTC. Its protein product is CASSVNSWTYNEQFF.

This rearrangement joins TRBV5-4 to TRBJ1-2; 8 bases are shared with TRBD1. V lost 3 bases and J lost 5; bases outside the gene matches: 6. Germline-derived CDR1 and CDR2 are SGHNT and YYREEE (reference sequence). The CDR3 sequence is 14 residues long. The CDR3 coding sequence is TGTGCCAGCAGCTCTCCGGACAGGGTGTATGGCTACACCTTC. It encodes CASSSPDRVYGYTF.

The chain has TRBV11-2 and TRBJ2-3; D gene ambiguous. The V end lost 7 bases, the J end lost 2 bases, and 19 bases lay between the germline ends. The germline V gene encodes CDR1 SGHAT and CDR2 FQNNGV. This CDR3 spans 16 amino acids. CDR3 bases: TGTGCCAGCACCTCAAGGCACGGCGGTTTCACAGATACGCAGTATTTT. This encodes CASTSRHGGFTDTQYF.

In DNA, the CDR3 is TGTGCCAGCAGCCGAGCAGCGGGAGGGAGCACAGATACGCAGTATTTT. The encoded protein is CASSRAAGGSTDTQYF. This sequence joins TRBV7-6 and TRBJ2-3; 10 nucleotides align to TRBD2. Germline values: CDR1 SGHVS, CDR2 FNYEAQ. V shed 5 bases, J shed 0 bases, and the junction held 5 bases outside the gene matches. The CDR3 contains 16 residues.

CDR3 residues: CASSLALRAPTYNEQFF. The DNA of the CDR3 is TGTGCCAGCAGCTTAGCGCTTCGAGCGCCCACCTACAATGAGCAGTTCTTC. The chain combines TRBV7-2 with TRBJ2-1; unclear D gene. The germline V gene has CDR1 SGHTA and CDR2 FQGNSA. The germline V and J ends were trimmed by 0 bases and 2 bases, with 14 bases remaining between them. The CDR3 is 17 amino acids.

The V call is TRBV5-8, the J call TRBJ1-1; TRBD1 matches 7 bases. V trimming: 3 bases; J trimming: 0 bases; junction bases outside the gene matches: 11. This CDR3 has 17 residues. Per the germline V gene, CDR1 is SGHTS and CDR2 is YDEGEE. As DNA, the CDR3 is TGTGCCAGCAGCTGGAAAGGGGGCCGGGTCATGAACACTGAAGCTTTCTTT. As protein: CASSWKGGRVMNTEAFF.

The CDR3 here is CAWRRGPFNNSPLHF. The DNA for the CDR3 is TGTGCCTGGAGAAGAGGGCCTTTCAATAATTCACCCCTCCACTTT. The J gene is TRBJ1-6, the V gene TRBV30; D is unresolved. Germline V gene sequence: CDR1 GTSNPN, CDR2 SVGIG (reference sequence). Trimming pared 3 bases from V and 5 bases from J, leaving 14 bases between. The CDR3 is made up of 15 amino acids. Variable domain in full (rest from reference TRBV30 and TRBJ1-6): SQTIHQWPATLVQPVGSPLSLECTVEGTSNPNLYWYRQAAGRGLQLLFYSVGIGQISSEVPQNLSASRPQDRQFILSSKKLLLSDSGFYLCAWRRGPFNNSPLHFGNGTRLTVT.

The chain uses TRBV7-9 and TRBJ2-1, with 7 bases aligning to TRBD1. The J segment lost 10 bases and the V segment lost 1 base, leaving 4 bases of the junction unmatched. CDR3 length: 13 residues. Looked up from germline, CDR1 is SEHNR and CDR2 is FQNEAQ (reference sequence). CDR3 sequence: CASSLVRDREQFF. CDR3 sequence (DNA): TGTGCCAGCAGCTTAGTTCGGGACAGAGAGCAGTTCTTC.

The V and J genes are TRBV9 and TRBJ2-5, with TRBD1 matching 9 bases. V was pared by 3 bases and J by 6 bases, with 9 bases of the junction left unmatched. Germline V gene lookup returns CDR1 SGDLS and CDR2 YYNGEE. The CDR3 extends over 15 amino acids. CDR3 coding DNA: TGTGCCAGCAGCGCGACACCGGGACAGGGACAGACCCAGTACTTC. This translates into CASSATPGQGQTQYF.